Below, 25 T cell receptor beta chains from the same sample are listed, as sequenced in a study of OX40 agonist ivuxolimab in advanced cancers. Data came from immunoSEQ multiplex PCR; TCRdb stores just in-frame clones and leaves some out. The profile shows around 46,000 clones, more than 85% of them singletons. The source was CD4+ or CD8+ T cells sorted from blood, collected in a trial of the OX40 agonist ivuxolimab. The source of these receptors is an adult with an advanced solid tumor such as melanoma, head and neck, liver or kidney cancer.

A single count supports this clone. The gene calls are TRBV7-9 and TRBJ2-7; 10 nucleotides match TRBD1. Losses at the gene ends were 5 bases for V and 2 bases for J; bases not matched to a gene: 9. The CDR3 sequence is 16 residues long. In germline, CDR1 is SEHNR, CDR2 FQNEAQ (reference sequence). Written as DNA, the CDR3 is TGTGCCAGCAGCCGGACCGGGACAGGGGCAACCTACGAGCAGTACTTC. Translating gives CASSRTGTGATYEQYF.

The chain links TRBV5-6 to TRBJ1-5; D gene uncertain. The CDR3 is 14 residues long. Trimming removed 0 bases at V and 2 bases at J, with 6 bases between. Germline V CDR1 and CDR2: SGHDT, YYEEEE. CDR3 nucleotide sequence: TGTGCCAGCAGCTTGGGGGCTGGCAATCAGCCCCAGCATTTT. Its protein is CASSLGAGNQPQHF.

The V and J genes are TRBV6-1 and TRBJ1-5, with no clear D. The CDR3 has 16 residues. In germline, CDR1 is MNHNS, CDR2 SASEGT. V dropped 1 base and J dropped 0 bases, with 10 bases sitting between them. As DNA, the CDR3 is TGTGCCAGCAGTGAAGGTTACGGTTATAGCAATCAGCCCCAGCATTTT. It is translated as CASSEGYGYSNQPQHF.

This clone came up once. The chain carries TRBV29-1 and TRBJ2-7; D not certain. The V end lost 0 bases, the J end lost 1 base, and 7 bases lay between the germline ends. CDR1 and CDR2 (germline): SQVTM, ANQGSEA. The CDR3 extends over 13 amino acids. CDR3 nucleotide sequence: TGCAGCGTTGAAGATCAGAGATCCTACGAGCAGTACTTC. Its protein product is CSVEDQRSYEQYF.

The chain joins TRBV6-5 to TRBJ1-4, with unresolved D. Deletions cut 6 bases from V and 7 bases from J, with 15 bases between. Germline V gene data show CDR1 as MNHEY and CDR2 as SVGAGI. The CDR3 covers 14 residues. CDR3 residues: CASRPTGLGEKLFF. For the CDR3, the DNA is TGTGCCAGCAGACCGACCGGGTTAGGTGAAAAACTGTTTTTT.

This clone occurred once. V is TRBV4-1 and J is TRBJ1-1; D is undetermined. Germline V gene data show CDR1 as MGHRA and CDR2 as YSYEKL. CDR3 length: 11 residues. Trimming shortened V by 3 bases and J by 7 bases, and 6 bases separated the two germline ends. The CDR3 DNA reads TGCGCCAGCAGCCATGCAGTTGAAGCTTTCTTT. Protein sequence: CASSHAVEAFF.

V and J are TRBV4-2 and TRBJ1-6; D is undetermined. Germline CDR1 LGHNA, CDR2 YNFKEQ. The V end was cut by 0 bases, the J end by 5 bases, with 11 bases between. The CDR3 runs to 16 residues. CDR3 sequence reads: CASSQDVDINNSPLHF. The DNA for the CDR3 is TGTGCCAGCAGCCAAGATGTGGATATCAATAATTCACCCCTCCACTTT.

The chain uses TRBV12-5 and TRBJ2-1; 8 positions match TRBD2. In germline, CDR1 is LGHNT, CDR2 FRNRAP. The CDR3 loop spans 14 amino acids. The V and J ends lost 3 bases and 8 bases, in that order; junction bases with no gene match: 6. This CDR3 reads CASGFPGGPYEQFF. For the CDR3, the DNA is TGTGCTAGTGGTTTCCCGGGGGGGCCTTATGAGCAGTTCTTC.

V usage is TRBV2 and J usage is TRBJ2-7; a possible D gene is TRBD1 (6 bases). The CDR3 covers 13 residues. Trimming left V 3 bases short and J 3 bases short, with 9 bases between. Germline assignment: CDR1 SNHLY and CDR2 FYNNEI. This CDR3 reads CASSDRGFYEQYF. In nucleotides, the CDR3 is TGTGCCAGCAGTGACAGGGGTTTCTACGAGCAGTACTTC. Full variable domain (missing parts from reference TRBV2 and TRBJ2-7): EPEVTQTPSHQVTQMGQEVILRCVPISNHLYFYWYRQILGQKVEFLVSFYNNEISEKSEIFDDQFSVERPDGSNFTLKIRSTKLEDSAMYFCASSDRGFYEQYFGPGTRLTVT.

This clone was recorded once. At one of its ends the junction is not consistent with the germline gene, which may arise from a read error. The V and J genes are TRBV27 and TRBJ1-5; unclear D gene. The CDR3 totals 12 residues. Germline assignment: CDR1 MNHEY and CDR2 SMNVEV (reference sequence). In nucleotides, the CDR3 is TGTGCCAGCAAACTGCCAGGTCAGCCCCGGCATTTT. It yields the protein CASKLPGQPRHF.

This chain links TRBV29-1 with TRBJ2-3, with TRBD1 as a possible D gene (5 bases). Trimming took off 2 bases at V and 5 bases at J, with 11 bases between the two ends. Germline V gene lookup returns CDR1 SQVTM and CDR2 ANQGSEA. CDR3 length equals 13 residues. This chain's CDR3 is CSVEYQGVDTQYF. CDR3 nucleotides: TGCAGCGTTGAATATCAGGGCGTAGATACGCAGTATTTT.

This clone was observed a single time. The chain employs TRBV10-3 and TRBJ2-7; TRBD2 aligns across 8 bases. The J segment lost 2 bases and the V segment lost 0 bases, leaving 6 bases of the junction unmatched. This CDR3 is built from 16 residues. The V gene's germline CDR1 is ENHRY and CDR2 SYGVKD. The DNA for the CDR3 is TGTGCCATCAGTGAGTCACTAGCGGACCCAACCTACGAGCAGTACTTC. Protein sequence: CAISESLADPTYEQYF.

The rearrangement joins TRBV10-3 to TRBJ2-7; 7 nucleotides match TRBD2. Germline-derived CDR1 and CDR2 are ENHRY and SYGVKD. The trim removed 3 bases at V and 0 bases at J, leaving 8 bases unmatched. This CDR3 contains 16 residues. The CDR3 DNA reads TGTGCCATCAGTGATCTGGCGGGGGAGGCCTCCTACGAGCAGTACTTC. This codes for CAISDLAGEASYEQYF.

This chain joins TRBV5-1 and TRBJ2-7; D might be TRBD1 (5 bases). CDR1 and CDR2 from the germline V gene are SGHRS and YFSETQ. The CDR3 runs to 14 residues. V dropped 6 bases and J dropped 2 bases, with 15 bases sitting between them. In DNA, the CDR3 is TGCGCCAGCAACCCCAACGACAGACCCTACGAGCAGTACTTC. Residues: CASNPNDRPYEQYF.

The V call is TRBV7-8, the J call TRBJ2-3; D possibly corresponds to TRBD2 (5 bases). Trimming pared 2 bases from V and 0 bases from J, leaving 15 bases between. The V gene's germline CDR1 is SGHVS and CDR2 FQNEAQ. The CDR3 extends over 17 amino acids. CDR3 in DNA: TGTGCCAGCAGCTTATGGGCTAGCCCGCCTAGCACAGATACGCAGTATTTT. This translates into CASSLWASPPSTDTQYF. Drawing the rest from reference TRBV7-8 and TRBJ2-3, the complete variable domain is GAGVSQSPRYKVAKRGQDVALRCDPISGHVSLFWYQQALGQGPEFLTYFQNEAQLDKSGLPSDRFFAERPEGSVSTLKIQRTQQEDSAVYLCASSLWASPPSTDTQYFGPGTRLTVL.

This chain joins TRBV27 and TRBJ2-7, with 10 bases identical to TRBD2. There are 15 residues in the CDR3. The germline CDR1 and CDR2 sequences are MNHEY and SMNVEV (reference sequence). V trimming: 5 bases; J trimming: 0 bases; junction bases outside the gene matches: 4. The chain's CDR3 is CASSTWTSGSYEQYF. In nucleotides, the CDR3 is TGTGCCAGCAGTACCTGGACTAGCGGCTCCTACGAGCAGTACTTC.

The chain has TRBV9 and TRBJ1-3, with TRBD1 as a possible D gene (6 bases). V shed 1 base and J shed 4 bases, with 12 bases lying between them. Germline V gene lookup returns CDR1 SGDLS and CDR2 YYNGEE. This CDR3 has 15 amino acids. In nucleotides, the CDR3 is TGTGCCAGCAGCGTATCAAGGGGGTCAGGAAACACCATATATTTT. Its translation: CASSVSRGSGNTIYF. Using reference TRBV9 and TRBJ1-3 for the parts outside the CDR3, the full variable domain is DSGVTQTPKHLITATGQRVTLRCSPRSGDLSVYWYQQSLDQGLQFLIQYYNGEERAKGNILERFSAQQFPDLHSELNLSSLELGDSALYFCASSVSRGSGNTIYFGEGSWLTVV.

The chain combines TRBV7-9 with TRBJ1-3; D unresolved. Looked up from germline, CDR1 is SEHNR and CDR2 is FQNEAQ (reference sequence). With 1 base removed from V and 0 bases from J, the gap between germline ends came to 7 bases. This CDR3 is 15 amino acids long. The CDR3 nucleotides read TGTGCCAGCAGCTTAGTAGTAGACTCTGGAAACACCATATATTTT. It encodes CASSLVVDSGNTIYF.

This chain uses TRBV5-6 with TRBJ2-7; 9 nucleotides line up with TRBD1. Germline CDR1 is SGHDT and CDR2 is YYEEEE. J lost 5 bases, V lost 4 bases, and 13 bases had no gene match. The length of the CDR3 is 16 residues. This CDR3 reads CASSMPRDRDPHEQYF. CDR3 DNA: TGTGCCAGCAGCATGCCGCGGGACAGGGACCCCCACGAGCAGTACTTC.

CDR3 coding DNA: TGTGCCAGCAGCCAATCCCCACACTACGAGCAGTACTTC. Amino acid sequence: CASSQSPHYEQYF. This sequence joins TRBV14 and TRBJ2-7, with D uncertain. This CDR3 has 13 residues. Per the germline V gene, CDR1 is SGHDN and CDR2 is FVKESK. V was trimmed by 2 bases and J by 3 bases, leaving 8 bases between them.

The CDR3: CASSPLSPRQGVDGYTF. The CDR3 nucleotides are TGTGCCAGCTCACCCCTCTCGCCTAGACAGGGAGTCGATGGCTACACCTTC. The chain combines TRBV18 with TRBJ1-2; TRBD1 matches at 7 bases. This CDR3 region has 17 residues. The germline V gene has CDR1 KGHSH and CDR2 LQKENI. Trimming at V came to 3 bases and at J to 6 bases, leaving 16 bases not matched to a gene. The variable domain in full, completed from reference TRBV18 and TRBJ1-2, reads NAGVMQNPRHLVRRRGQEARLRCSPMKGHSHVYWYRQLPEEGLKFMVYLQKENIIDESGMPKERFSAEFPKEGPSILRIQQVVRGDSAAYFCASSPLSPRQGVDGYTFGSGTRLTVV.

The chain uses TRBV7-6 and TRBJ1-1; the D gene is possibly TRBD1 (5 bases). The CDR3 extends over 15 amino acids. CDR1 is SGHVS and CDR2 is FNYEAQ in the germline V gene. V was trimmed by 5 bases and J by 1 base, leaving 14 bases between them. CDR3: CASSLMGPGNTEAFF. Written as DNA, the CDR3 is TGTGCCAGCAGCCTTATGGGGCCCGGGAACACTGAAGCTTTCTTT.

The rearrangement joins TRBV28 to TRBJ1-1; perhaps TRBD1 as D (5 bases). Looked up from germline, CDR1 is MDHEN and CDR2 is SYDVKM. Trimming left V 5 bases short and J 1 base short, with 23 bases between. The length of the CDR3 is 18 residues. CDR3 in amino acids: CASSARSTVNKPNTEAFF. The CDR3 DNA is TGTGCCAGCAGTGCTCGGTCGACAGTAAACAAACCGAACACTGAAGCTTTCTTT.

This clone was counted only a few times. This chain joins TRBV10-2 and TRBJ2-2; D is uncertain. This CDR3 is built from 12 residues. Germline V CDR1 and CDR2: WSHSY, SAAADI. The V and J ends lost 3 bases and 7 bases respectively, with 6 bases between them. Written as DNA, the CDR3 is TGCGCCAGCAGTGACACGATCGGGGAGCTGTTTTTT. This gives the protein CASSDTIGELFF.

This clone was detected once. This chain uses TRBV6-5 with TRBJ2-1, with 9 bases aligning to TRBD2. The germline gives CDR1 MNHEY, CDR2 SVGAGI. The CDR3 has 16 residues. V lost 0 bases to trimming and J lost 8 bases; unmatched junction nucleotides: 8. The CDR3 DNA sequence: TGTGCCAGCAGTTACTCGGCTAGCGGGGCTTGGGATGAGCAGTTCTTC. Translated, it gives CASSYSASGAWDEQFF.